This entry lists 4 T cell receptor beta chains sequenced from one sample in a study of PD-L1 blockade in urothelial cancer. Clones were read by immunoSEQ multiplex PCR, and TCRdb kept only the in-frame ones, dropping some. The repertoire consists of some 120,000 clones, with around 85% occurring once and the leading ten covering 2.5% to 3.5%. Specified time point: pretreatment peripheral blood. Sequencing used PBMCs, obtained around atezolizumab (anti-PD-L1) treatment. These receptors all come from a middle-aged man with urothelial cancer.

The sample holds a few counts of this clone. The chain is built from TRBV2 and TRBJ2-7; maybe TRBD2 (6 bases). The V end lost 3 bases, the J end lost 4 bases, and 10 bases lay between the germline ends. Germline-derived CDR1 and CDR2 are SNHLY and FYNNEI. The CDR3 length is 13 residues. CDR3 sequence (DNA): TGTGCCAGCAGTGACGGGGGTTTGTACGAGCAGTACTTC. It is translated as CASSDGGLYEQYF.

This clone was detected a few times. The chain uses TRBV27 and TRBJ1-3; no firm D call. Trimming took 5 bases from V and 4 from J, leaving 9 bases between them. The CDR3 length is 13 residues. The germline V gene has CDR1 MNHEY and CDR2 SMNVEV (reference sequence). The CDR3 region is CASSLSEGNTIYF. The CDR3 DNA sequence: TGTGCCAGCAGTCTCAGCGAAGGAAACACCATATATTTT.

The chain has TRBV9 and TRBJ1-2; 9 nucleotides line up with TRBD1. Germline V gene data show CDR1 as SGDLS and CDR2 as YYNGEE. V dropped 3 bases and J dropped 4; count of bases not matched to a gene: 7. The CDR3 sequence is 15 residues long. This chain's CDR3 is CASSERQGEGYGYTF. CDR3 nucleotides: TGTGCCAGCAGCGAAAGACAGGGGGAGGGCTATGGCTACACCTTC.

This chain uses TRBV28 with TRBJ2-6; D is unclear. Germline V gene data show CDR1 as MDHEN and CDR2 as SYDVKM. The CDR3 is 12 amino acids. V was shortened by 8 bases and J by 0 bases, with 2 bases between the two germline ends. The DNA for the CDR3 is TGTGCCAGCTACTCTGGGGCCAACGTCCTGACTTTC. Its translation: CASYSGANVLTF.